A single sample is the source of the 24 T cell receptor beta chains below, sequenced in a study of identical twins. TCRdb analysed the 5' RACE reads with MiXCR anew, one entry per CDR3 protein. The sample records 1.5 million to 2 million distinct CDR3 sequences, less than 40% being singletons. Sequencing was performed on cord blood. Receptors were obtained from a newborn girl in good health.

This chain connects TRBV7-2 to TRBJ2-3, with 12 bases fitting TRBD2. The ends lost 4 bases at V and 7 bases at J; junction bases unmatched: 12. Germline V gives CDR1 SGHTA, CDR2 FQGNSA. The CDR3 is 17 amino acids. The CDR3 here is CASSSSLAGGSLYTQYF. The CDR3 coding sequence is TGTGCCAGCAGCTCCTCCCTAGCGGGAGGGTCCTTATATACGCAGTATTTT.

This clonotype was detected a few times. This chain connects TRBV4-1 to TRBJ2-5; 8 bases match TRBD2. Germline V lookup: CDR1 MGHRA, CDR2 YSYEKL. Trimming cost V 0 bases and J 2 bases; bases outside gene matches: 8. This CDR3 region has 17 residues. The CDR3 loop is CASSQDRERGPQETQYF. The DNA of the CDR3 is TGCGCCAGCAGCCAAGACAGGGAGCGGGGGCCACAAGAGACCCAGTACTTC.

With regard to this clonotype: One end of the junction is discordant with germline, which a read error may explain. V usage is TRBV3-1 and J usage is TRBJ2-7, with D perhaps being TRBD1 or TRBD2 (5 bases each). This CDR3 contains 12 residues. Per germline, CDR1 LGHDT and CDR2 YNNKEL (reference sequence). The chain's CDR3 is CACSRGYYEQYF. The CDR3 nucleotides read TGTGCCTGCAGCCGGGGCTACTACGAGCAGTACTTC.

The V gene is TRBV6-1, the J gene TRBJ1-6; 9 bases are a match to TRBD1. This CDR3 region has 17 residues. Trimming took 3 bases from V and 0 from J; bases not matched to a gene: 3. From germline, CDR1 is MNHNS and CDR2 SASEGT. This CDR3 reads CASSDRTGASYNSPLHF. Written as DNA, the CDR3 is TGTGCCAGCAGTGACCGGACAGGGGCCTCCTATAATTCACCCCTCCACTTT.

This rearrangement joins TRBV20-1 to TRBJ2-1, with D perhaps given as TRBD1 or TRBD2 (5 bases each). The CDR3 runs 15 residues. Germline V CDR1 and CDR2: DFQATT, SNEGSKA (reference sequence). Trimming shortened V by 4 bases and J by 0 bases, and 13 bases separated the two germline ends. The CDR3 DNA reads TGCAGTGCTAAGGGACCGGGGAGCTCCTACAATGAGCAGTTCTTC. It specifies CSAKGPGSSYNEQFF.

A word on this clonotype: One junction end does not reproduce the germline sequence, and a read error may be involved. The rearrangement uses TRBV4-2 and TRBJ1-6; D remains ambiguous. CDR1 is LGHNA and CDR2 is YNFKEQ in the germline V gene. The CDR3 consists of 15 residues. The CDR3 coding sequence is TGTGCCGGCAGGTCAACGCCGGATTATAATTCACCCCTCCACTTT. It yields the protein CAGRSTPDYNSPLHF.

A remark on this clonotype: At one end, the junction sequence differs from germline, possibly due to a read error. V usage is TRBV6-5 and J usage is TRBJ2-7; D remains unclear. This CDR3 is 12 amino acids long. The germline V gene has CDR1 MNHEY and CDR2 SVGAGI. Here the CDR3 DNA reads TGTGCCAGCAGTGCCCCCTCCTACGAGCGGTACTTC. Translated, it gives CASSAPSYERYF.

The V call is TRBV6-2 or TRBV6-3, the J call TRBJ1-2, with no clear D. CDR3 length: 14 amino acids. Deletions cut 0 bases from V and 2 bases from J, with 7 bases between. From germline, CDR1 is MNHEY and CDR2 SVGEGT. CDR3 in amino acids: CASSYSRLNYGYTF. CDR3 sequence (DNA): TGTGCCAGCAGTTACTCGAGGCTCAACTATGGCTACACCTTC.

Only a few counts were recorded for this clonotype. The chain joins TRBV7-2 to TRBJ1-5; D gene ambiguous. Looked up from germline, CDR1 is SGHTA and CDR2 is FQGNSA. The CDR3 loop spans 14 amino acids. V dropped 2 bases and J dropped 6 bases, with 11 bases sitting between them. This CDR3 reads CASSLLGLGQPQHF. CDR3 nucleotide sequence: TGTGCCAGCAGCTTATTAGGGCTAGGTCAGCCCCAGCATTTT.

The chain recombines TRBV2 with TRBJ1-5, with a tentative D call TRBD1 (5 bases). Per germline, CDR1 SNHLY and CDR2 FYNNEI. Trimming shortened V by 4 bases and J by 2 bases, and 12 bases separated the two germline ends. The CDR3 is 15 residues long. The CDR3 reads CASSVREGGNQPQHF. The CDR3 DNA sequence: TGTGCCAGCAGTGTCAGGGAAGGCGGCAATCAGCCCCAGCATTTT. The full variable domain, in which reference TRBV2 and TRBJ1-5 provide the parts outside the CDR3, is EPEVTQTPSHQVTQMGQEVILRCVPISNHLYFYWYRQILGQKVEFLVSFYNNEISEKSEIFDDQFSVERPDGSNFTLKIRSTKLEDSAMYFCASSVREGGNQPQHFGDGTRLSIL.

The chain recombines TRBV12-3 or TRBV12-4 with TRBJ2-1, with D perhaps matching TRBD1 (5 bases). Trimming stripped 1 base from V and 13 bases from J, with 20 bases between. The length of the CDR3 is 15 residues. CDR3 sequence: CASSLEGRRKETQFF. CDR3 nucleotides: TGTGCCAGCAGTTTAGAGGGGCGGCGTAAAGAGACCCAGTTCTTC.

This chain connects TRBV18 to TRBJ2-1; perhaps TRBD2 as D (6 bases). The CDR3 loop spans 17 amino acids. Trimming shortened V by 3 bases and J by 7 bases, and 22 bases separated the two germline ends. Germline loops: CDR1 KGHSH, CDR2 LQKENI. CDR3 loop: CASSPFVGRRPLNEQFF. The CDR3 nucleotides read TGTGCCAGCTCACCTTTCGTTGGGAGGCGTCCTCTAAATGAGCAGTTCTTC.

CDR3 in DNA: TGTGCCAGCAGCCGGACAGGGGGCCAAGATTATAGCAATCAGCCCCAGCATTTT. Encoded protein: CASSRTGGQDYSNQPQHF. The chain links TRBV5-5 to TRBJ1-5; 11 bases align to TRBD1. The CDR3 contains 18 residues. Trimming removed 4 bases from V and 0 bases from J; junction bases left unmatched: 9. Per germline, CDR1 SGHKS and CDR2 YYEKEE (reference sequence).

J is TRBJ2-5 and V is TRBV28, with 11 bases matching TRBD2. Germline-derived CDR1 and CDR2 are MDHEN and SYDVKM. The CDR3 spans 18 residues. The ends lost 3 bases at V and 1 base at J; junction bases unmatched: 10. The CDR3 nucleotides read TGTGCCAGCAGTTTCCCCCCGACTAGCGGGGTCTTCCAAGAGACCCAGTACTTC. Translation gives CASSFPPTSGVFQETQYF.

This sequence joins TRBV7-2 and TRBJ2-1; either TRBD1 or TRBD2 may fit D (5 bases each). This CDR3 comprises 19 residues. V was clipped by 1 base and J by 0 bases, with 19 bases between them. Germline assignment: CDR1 SGHTA and CDR2 FQGNSA. The CDR3 reads CASSLGRPGPRPSYNEQFF. Here the CDR3 DNA reads TGTGCCAGCAGCTTAGGCCGGCCGGGACCGCGGCCCTCCTACAATGAGCAGTTCTTC. Using reference TRBV7-2 and TRBJ2-1 for the parts outside the CDR3, the full variable domain is GAGVSQSPSNKVTEKGKDVELRCDPISGHTALYWYRQSLGQGLEFLIYFQGNSAPDKSGLPSDRFSAERTGGSVSTLTIQRTQQEDSAVYLCASSLGRPGPRPSYNEQFFGPGTRLTVL.

V gene TRBV6-1 combines with J gene TRBJ1-2, with TRBD1 matching 8 bases. J gave up 4 bases and V 6 bases, and 7 bases lay outside the gene matches. The CDR3 extends over 14 amino acids. Germline-derived CDR1 and CDR2 are MNHNS and SASEGT. This chain's CDR3 is CASRITTGGYGYTF. The CDR3 DNA is TGTGCCAGCAGAATAACTACAGGGGGCTATGGCTACACCTTC.

The rearrangement links TRBV7-9 to TRBJ2-1; D unresolved. The J call is uncertain, as TRBJ2-7 better fits the DNA end. The germline V gene has CDR1 SEHNR and CDR2 FQNEAQ (reference sequence). This CDR3 is built from 16 residues. CDR3 sequence reads: CASSPVTSTSYNEQYF. The DNA for the CDR3 is TGTGCCAGCAGCCCGGTAACGAGTACTTCCTACAATGAGCAGTACTTC.

J is TRBJ2-7 and V is TRBV27; 7 bases agree with TRBD1. Germline-derived CDR1 and CDR2 are MNHEY and SMNVEV (reference sequence). The junction had 6 bases not matched to a gene; V was cut back by 7 bases and J by 3 bases. The CDR3 has 13 amino acids. The chain's CDR3 is CASTTTGVYEQYF. The CDR3 DNA reads TGTGCCAGCACCACAACAGGGGTCTACGAGCAGTACTTC.

On this clonotype itself: The junction departs from germline at one end; a sequencing error may be responsible. This rearrangement joins TRBV2 to TRBJ2-3; D is possibly TRBD1 (7 bases). This CDR3 is built from 12 residues. Germline V gene data show CDR1 as SNHLY and CDR2 as FYNNEI. CDR3 in DNA: TGTGCCGGCAGGGAGGACAGGTATACGCAGTATTTT. It encodes CAGREDRYTQYF.

This clonotype was seen repeatedly, ten times or more. The J gene is TRBJ2-1, the V gene TRBV6-2 or TRBV6-3, with TRBD2 matching over 9 bases. Germline V gene data show CDR1 as MNHEY and CDR2 as SVGEGT. Trimming removed 10 bases from V and 3 bases from J; junction bases left unmatched: 10. This CDR3 comprises 15 residues. CDR3 loop: CATTQRLADYNEQFF. The CDR3 coding sequence is TGTGCCACCACGCAGCGACTAGCGGACTACAATGAGCAGTTCTTC.

For this clonotype: At one end, the junction sequence differs from germline, possibly due to a read error. V is TRBV7-2 and J is TRBJ2-2; D is unresolved. In germline, CDR1 is SGHTA, CDR2 FQGNSA. The CDR3 extends over 13 amino acids. In DNA, the CDR3 is TGTGCCAGCAGCTTATTTAACAACGGGGAGCTGTTTTTT. Its protein product is CASSLFNNGELFF.

The rearrangement uses TRBV10-3 and TRBJ2-3; 7 bases are a match to TRBD2. Germline V gives CDR1 ENHRY, CDR2 SYGVKD. The CDR3 contains 14 residues. V shed 4 bases and J 3 bases; nucleotides not matched to a gene: 4. The CDR3, as DNA: TGTGCCATCAGTGCGGGAGGTAGGACAGATACGCAGTATTTT. Translation gives CAISAGGRTDTQYF.

This clonotype turned up a few times. Compared with germline, one end of the junction differs, possibly owing to a read error. V is TRBV20-1 and J is TRBJ2-1; 14 bases are shared with TRBD2. This CDR3 comprises 13 residues. Germline V gene sequence: CDR1 DFQATT, CDR2 SNEGSKA (reference sequence). In DNA, the CDR3 is TGCAGTGCCAGAGGGACTAGCGGGAGTATGGAGTTCTTC. Amino acids: CSARGTSGSMEFF.

This clonotype was observed a handful of times. The rearrangement joins TRBV12-3 or TRBV12-4 to TRBJ2-7; no definite D call. Between the trimmed V and J ends, which lost 6 bases and 4 bases, there was a span of 16 bases. The CDR3 runs to 14 residues. The DNA of the CDR3 is TGTGCCAGCAGCCGAACCCCTATCTCTTACGAGCAGTACTTC. Translation gives CASSRTPISYEQYF.